This T cell receptor (beta chain) appears in the sequencing data of a study of T cell responses to AZD1222 COVID-19 vaccine. Samples with a second dose at about 4 or about 12 weeks were pooled together. Sequencing used immunoSEQ multiplex PCR; TCRdb keeps in-frame clones, though not all of them. The table lists approximately 150,000 clones, around 90% of them singletons, with approximately 4.3% in the top ten. This clone has a single count. This sequence originates from an adult who received the AZD1222 COVID-19 vaccine. Sequencing used peripheral blood, obtained 28 days after the second AZD1222 dose.

CDR3 nucleotide sequence: TGTGCCAGCAGCCCCCGGGACAGGGATAATCAGCCCCAGCATTTT. Protein: CASSPRDRDNQPQHF. This chain links TRBV4-2 with TRBJ1-5; TRBD1 aligns across 9 bases. The CDR3 loop spans 15 amino acids. CDR1 LGHNA and CDR2 YNFKEQ come from the germline V gene. Trimming at V came to 4 bases and at J to 4 bases, leaving 5 bases not matched to a gene.